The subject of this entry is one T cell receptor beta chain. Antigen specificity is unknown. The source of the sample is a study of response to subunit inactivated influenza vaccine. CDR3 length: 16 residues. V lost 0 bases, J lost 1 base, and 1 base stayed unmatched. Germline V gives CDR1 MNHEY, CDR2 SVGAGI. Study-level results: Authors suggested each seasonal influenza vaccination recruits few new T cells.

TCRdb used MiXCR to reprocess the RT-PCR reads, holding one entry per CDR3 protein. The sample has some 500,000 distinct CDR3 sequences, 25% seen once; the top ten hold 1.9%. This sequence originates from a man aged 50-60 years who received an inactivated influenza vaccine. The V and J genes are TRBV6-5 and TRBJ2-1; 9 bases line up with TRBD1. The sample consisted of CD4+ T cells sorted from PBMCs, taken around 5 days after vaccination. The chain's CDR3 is CASSYSTGGSYNEQFF. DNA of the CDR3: TGTGCCAGCAGTTACTCGACAGGGGGGTCCTACAATGAGCAGTTCTTC.